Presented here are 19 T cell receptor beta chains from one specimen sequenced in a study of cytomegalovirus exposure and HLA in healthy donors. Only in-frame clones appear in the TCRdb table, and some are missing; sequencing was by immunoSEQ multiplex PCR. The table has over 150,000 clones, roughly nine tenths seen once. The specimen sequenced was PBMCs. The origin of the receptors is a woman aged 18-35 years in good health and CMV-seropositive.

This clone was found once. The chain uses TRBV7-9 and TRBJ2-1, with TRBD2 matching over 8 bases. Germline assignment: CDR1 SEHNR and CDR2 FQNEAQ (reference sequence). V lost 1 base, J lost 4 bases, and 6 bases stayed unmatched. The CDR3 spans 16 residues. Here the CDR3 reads CASSLGSGMVYNEQFF. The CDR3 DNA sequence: TGTGCCAGCAGCTTAGGTAGCGGGATGGTTTACAATGAGCAGTTCTTC.

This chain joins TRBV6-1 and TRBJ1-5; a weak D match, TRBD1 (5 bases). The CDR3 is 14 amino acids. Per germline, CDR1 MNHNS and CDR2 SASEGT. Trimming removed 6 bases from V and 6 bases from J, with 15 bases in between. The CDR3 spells CASSTRDLGQPQHF. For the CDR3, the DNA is TGTGCCAGCAGCACCCGGGACTTGGGTCAGCCCCAGCATTTT.

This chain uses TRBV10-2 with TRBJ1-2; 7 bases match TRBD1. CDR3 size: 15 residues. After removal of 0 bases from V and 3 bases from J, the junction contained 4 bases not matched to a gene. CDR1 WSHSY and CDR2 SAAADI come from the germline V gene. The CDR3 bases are TGCGCCAGCAGTGAGTCGGCGACAGGGTACTATGGCTACACCTTC. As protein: CASSESATGYYGYTF.

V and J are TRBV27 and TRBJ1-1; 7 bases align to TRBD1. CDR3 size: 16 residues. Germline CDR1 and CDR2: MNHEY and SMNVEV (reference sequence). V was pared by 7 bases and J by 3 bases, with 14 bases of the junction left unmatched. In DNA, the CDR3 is TGTGCCAGCACGTCCTTAAAGGGGGCAGGGGACACTGAAGCTTTCTTT. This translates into CASTSLKGAGDTEAFF.

CDR3 sequence reads: CASSEPRDRLNTEAFF. The CDR3 DNA follows: TGTGCCAGCAGTGAACCAAGAGACAGGCTGAACACTGAAGCTTTCTTT. This sequence joins TRBV2 and TRBJ1-1; TRBD1 might be the D (6 bases). Trimming stripped 2 bases from V and 0 bases from J, with 13 bases between. The CDR3 runs to 16 residues. The germline gives CDR1 SNHLY, CDR2 FYNNEI. The full variable domain, completed using reference TRBV2 and TRBJ1-1, is EPEVTQTPSHQVTQMGQEVILRCVPISNHLYFYWYRQILGQKVEFLVSFYNNEISEKSEIFDDQFSVERPDGSNFTLKIRSTKLEDSAMYFCASSEPRDRLNTEAFFGQGTRLTVV.

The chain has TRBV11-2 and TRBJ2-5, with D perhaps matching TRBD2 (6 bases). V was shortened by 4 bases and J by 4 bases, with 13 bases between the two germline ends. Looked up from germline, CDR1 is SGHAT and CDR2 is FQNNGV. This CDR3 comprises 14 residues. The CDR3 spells CASSSGTFVETQYF. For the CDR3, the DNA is TGTGCCAGCAGCTCCGGGACTTTTGTAGAGACCCAGTACTTC.

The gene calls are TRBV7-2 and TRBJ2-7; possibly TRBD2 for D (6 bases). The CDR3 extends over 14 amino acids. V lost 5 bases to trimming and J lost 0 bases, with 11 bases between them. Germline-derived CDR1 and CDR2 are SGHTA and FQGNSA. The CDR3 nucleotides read TGTGCCAGCAGCCCGGGACTCGCCTCCTACGAGCAGTACTTC. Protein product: CASSPGLASYEQYF.

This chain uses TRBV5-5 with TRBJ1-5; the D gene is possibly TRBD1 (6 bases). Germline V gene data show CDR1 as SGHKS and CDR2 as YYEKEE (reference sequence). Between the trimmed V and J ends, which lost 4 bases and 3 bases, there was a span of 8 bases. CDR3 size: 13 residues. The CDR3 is CASSRTVNQPQHF. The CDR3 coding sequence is TGTGCCAGCAGCCGGACAGTCAATCAGCCCCAGCATTTT.

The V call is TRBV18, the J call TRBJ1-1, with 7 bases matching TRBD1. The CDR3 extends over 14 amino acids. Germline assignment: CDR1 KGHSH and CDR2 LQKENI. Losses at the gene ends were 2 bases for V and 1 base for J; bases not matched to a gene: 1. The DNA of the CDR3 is TGTGCCAGCTCACCAGGGACAGCGAACACTGAAGCTTTCTTT. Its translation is CASSPGTANTEAFF.

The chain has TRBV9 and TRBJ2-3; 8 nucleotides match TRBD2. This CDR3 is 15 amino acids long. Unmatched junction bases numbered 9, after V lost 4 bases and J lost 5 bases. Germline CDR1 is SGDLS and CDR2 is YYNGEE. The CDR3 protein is CASSPPGLEGDTQYF. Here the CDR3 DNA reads TGTGCCAGCAGCCCCCCGGGACTAGAGGGAGATACGCAGTATTTT.

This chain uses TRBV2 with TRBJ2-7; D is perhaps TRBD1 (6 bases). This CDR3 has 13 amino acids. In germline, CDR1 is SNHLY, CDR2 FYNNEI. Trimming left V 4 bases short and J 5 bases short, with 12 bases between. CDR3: CASSAQGYNEQYF. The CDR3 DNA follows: TGTGCCAGCAGTGCGCAGGGGTATAACGAGCAGTACTTC.

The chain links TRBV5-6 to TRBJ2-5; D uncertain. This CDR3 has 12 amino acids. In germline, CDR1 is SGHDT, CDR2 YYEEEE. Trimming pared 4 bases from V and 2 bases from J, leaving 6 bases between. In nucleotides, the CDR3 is TGTGCCAGCAGCCGAGTGCAAGAGACCCAGTACTTC. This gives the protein CASSRVQETQYF.

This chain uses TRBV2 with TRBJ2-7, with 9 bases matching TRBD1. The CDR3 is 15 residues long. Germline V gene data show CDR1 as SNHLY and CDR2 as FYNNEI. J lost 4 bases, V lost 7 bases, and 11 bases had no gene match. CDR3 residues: CASTNLGQGPYEQYF. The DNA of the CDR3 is TGTGCCAGCACCAATCTTGGACAGGGGCCTTACGAGCAGTACTTC.

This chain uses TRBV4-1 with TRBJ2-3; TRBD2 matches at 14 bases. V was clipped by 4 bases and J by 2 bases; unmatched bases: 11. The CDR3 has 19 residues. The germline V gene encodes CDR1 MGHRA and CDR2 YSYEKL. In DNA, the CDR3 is TGCGCCAGCAGCCCAAAGCTATTGGGACTAGCGGGGGCCACAGATACGCAGTATTTT. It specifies CASSPKLLGLAGATDTQYF.

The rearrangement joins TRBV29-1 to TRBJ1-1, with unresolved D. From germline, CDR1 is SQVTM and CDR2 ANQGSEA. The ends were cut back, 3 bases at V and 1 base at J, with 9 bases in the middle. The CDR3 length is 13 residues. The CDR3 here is CSVDRGQNTEAFF. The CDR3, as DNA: TGCAGCGTTGATCGAGGGCAGAACACTGAAGCTTTCTTT. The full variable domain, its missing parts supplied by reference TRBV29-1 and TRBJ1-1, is SAVISQKPSRDICQRGTSLTIQCQVDSQVTMMFWYRQQPGQSLTLIATANQGSEATYESGFVIDKFPISRPNLTFSTLTVSNMSPEDSSIYLCSVDRGQNTEAFFGQGTRLTVV.

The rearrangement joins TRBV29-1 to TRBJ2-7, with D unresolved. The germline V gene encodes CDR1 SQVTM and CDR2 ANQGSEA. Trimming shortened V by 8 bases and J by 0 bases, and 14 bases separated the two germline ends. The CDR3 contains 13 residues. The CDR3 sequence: CSSFQASSYEQYF. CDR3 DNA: TGCAGCAGTTTCCAGGCAAGCTCCTACGAGCAGTACTTC.

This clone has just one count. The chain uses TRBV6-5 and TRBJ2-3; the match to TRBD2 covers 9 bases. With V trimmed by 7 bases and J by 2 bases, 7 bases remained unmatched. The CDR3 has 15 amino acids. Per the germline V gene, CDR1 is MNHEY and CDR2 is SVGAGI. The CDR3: CASKERGAATDTQYF. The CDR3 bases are TGTGCCAGCAAGGAGCGGGGGGCTGCCACAGATACGCAGTATTTT.

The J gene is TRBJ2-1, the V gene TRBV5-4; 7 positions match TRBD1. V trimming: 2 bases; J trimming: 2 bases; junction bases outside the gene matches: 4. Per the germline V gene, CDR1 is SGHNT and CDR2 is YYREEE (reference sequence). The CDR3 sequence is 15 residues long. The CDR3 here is CASSFRTGPYNEQFF. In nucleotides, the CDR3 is TGTGCCAGCAGCTTTCGGACAGGCCCCTACAATGAGCAGTTCTTC.

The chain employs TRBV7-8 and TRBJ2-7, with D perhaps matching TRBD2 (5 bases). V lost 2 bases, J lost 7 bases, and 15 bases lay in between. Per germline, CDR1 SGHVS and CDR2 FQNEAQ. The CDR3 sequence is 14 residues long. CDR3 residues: CASSLRGSSGEQYF. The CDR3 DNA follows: TGTGCCAGCAGCTTACGCGGATCCTCGGGGGAGCAGTACTTC.